The next 25 T cell receptor beta chains were all read from a single sample in a study of T-cell reconstitution after alpha-beta-depleted transplantation in children. Library preparation (for TCRbeta) was performed with unique molecular identifiers. TCRdb re-called the PCR reads through MiXCR, storing one row per CDR3 protein. The sample includes almost 500,000 distinct CDR3 sequences, about 11% seen only once; the top ten take 2% to 2.5%. The starting material was PBMCs, obtained before TCRalphabeta/CD19-depleted stem cell transplant. All receptors come from a child aged 2 to 10 with inherited bone marrow failure, due to receive a stem cell transplant.

This clonotype was seen at least ten times. The CDR3 DNA reads TGCGCCAGCTCGGAGGGACTCGGCAATCAGCCCCAGCATTTT. Residues: CASSEGLGNQPQHF. The chain couples TRBV5-1 to TRBJ1-5; possible D gene TRBD1, 5 bases. The CDR3 has 14 residues. Trimming took 7 bases from V and 2 from J, leaving 13 bases between them. Germline loops: CDR1 SGHRS, CDR2 YFSETQ.

This clonotype appeared many times. V gene TRBV9 combines with J gene TRBJ2-7, with D perhaps TRBD2 (6 bases). The CDR3 length is 15 residues. Trimming shortened V by 3 bases and J by 3 bases, and 16 bases separated the two germline ends. Germline CDR1 and CDR2: SGDLS and YYNGEE. The CDR3 reads CASSAHPGLYYEQYF. CDR3 coding DNA: TGTGCCAGCAGCGCCCATCCGGGACTCTACTACGAGCAGTACTTC. The full variable domain, in which reference TRBV9 and TRBJ2-7 provide the parts outside the CDR3, is DSGVTQTPKHLITATGQRVTLRCSPRSGDLSVYWYQQSLDQGLQFLIQYYNGEERAKGNILERFSAQQFPDLHSELNLSSLELGDSALYFCASSAHPGLYYEQYFGPGTRLTVT.

Ten or more counts support this clonotype. The rearrangement uses TRBV7-2 and TRBJ2-2; D is unresolved. Germline lookup yields CDR1 SGHTA and CDR2 FQGNSA. This CDR3 contains 12 residues. Between the trimmed V and J ends, which lost 1 base and 8 bases, there was a span of 5 bases. The CDR3 bases are TGTGCCAGCAGCTTAGTGTTGGGGGAGCTGTTTTTT. It yields the protein CASSLVLGELFF. Full variable domain (outside the CDR3, taken from reference TRBV7-2 and TRBJ2-2): GAGVSQSPSNKVTEKGKDVELRCDPISGHTALYWYRQSLGQGLEFLIYFQGNSAPDKSGLPSDRFSAERTGGSVSTLTIQRTQQEDSAVYLCASSLVLGELFFGEGSRLTVL.

This clonotype was observed many times. The V gene is TRBV5-1, the J gene TRBJ2-2, with a weak D call TRBD1 (6 bases). Per the germline V gene, CDR1 is SGHRS and CDR2 is YFSETQ. V was clipped by 5 bases and J by 6 bases, with 20 bases between them. This CDR3 region has 16 residues. The CDR3 DNA is TGCGCCAGCAGACGCTATGTACAGGGAATGGCCGGGGAGCTGTTTTTT. Amino acids: CASRRYVQGMAGELFF.

This clonotype was counted many times. The chain recombines TRBV4-1 with TRBJ2-1; the D gene is possibly TRBD2 (6 bases). Germline V gene lookup returns CDR1 MGHRA and CDR2 YSYEKL. The CDR3 runs 13 residues. Deletions cut 3 bases from V and 4 bases from J, with 7 bases between. CDR3 nucleotides: TGCGCCAGCAGCCACGCGGGATACAATGAGCAGTTCTTC. Its translation is CASSHAGYNEQFF.

This clonotype showed up just a few times. The J gene is TRBJ2-5, the V gene TRBV19, with D possibly matching TRBD1 (6 bases). Trimming pared 0 bases from V and 3 bases from J, leaving 11 bases between. The length of the CDR3 is 15 residues. Germline V gene lookup returns CDR1 LNHDA and CDR2 SQIVND (reference sequence). DNA for the CDR3: TGTGCCAGTAGTATAGATGTATACAGGGAAGAGACCCAGTACTTC. It is translated as CASSIDVYREETQYF.

Many counts were recorded for this clonotype. The chain couples TRBV30 to TRBJ2-5; D may be TRBD2 (5 bases). Per germline, CDR1 GTSNPN and CDR2 SVGIG (reference sequence). The CDR3 has 15 amino acids. The V end lost 4 bases, the J end lost 7 bases, and 22 bases lay between the germline ends. CDR3 nucleotides: TGTGCCTGGAAGTCCCTCCGGGGAGCCTACGGGACCCAGTACTTC. This sequence encodes CAWKSLRGAYGTQYF.

This clonotype was observed many times. The gene calls are TRBV24-1 and TRBJ2-1; 9 bases map to TRBD2. After removal of 5 bases from V and 8 bases from J, the junction contained 24 bases not matched to a gene. Germline lookup yields CDR1 KGHDR and CDR2 SFDVKD. This CDR3 region has 20 residues. The DNA for the CDR3 is TGTGCCACCAGTGGATACCCGGGAACTAGCGGGTTGATGTGGGTCGATGAGCAGTTCTTC. Translation gives CATSGYPGTSGLMWVDEQFF.

This clonotype showed up just a few times. This chain links TRBV12-3 or TRBV12-4 with TRBJ2-1; TRBD2 matches at 7 bases. Losses at the gene ends were 1 base for V and 6 bases for J; bases not matched to a gene: 6. This CDR3 spans 15 amino acids. The CDR3 bases are TGTGCCAGCAGTTTAGGTACGGGACTAAGCAATGAGCAGTTCTTC. It translates to CASSLGTGLSNEQFF.

For this clonotype: Being one base from a much bigger clone, this may be a read error. The V and J genes are TRBV20-1 and TRBJ2-7; TRBD1 matches at 8 bases. This CDR3 is built from 13 residues. In germline, CDR1 is DFQATT, CDR2 SNEGSKA (reference sequence). The CDR3, as DNA: TGCAGTGCCTCCGGACAGGGCCCTTACGAGCATTACTTC. This codes for CSASGQGPYEHYF.

This clonotype was seen more than once but under ten times. This rearrangement joins TRBV20-1 to TRBJ1-1; D possibly corresponds to TRBD1 (6 bases). V was shortened by 4 bases and J by 4 bases, with 13 bases between the two germline ends. Germline CDR1 DFQATT, CDR2 SNEGSKA (reference sequence). This CDR3 is 13 amino acids long. In DNA, the CDR3 is TGCAGTGCTACAGGTGTGGGGGCCACTGAAGCTTTCTTT. It encodes CSATGVGATEAFF.

The CDR3 protein is CASSHGTGANTGELFF. CDR3 DNA sequence: TGTGCCAGCAGCCACGGGACAGGCGCGAACACCGGGGAGCTGTTTTTT. The chain recombines TRBV7-9 with TRBJ2-2; TRBD1 agrees at 8 bases. The CDR3 sequence is 16 residues long. Losses at the gene ends were 5 bases for V and 0 bases for J; bases not matched to a gene: 5. The germline V gene encodes CDR1 SEHNR and CDR2 FQNEAQ (reference sequence).

The table lists this clonotype with many counts. This sequence joins TRBV27 and TRBJ2-7; 7 positions match TRBD1. The CDR3 spans 12 residues. V shed 10 bases and J 2 bases; nucleotides not matched to a gene: 5. Looked up from germline, CDR1 is MNHEY and CDR2 is SMNVEV (reference sequence). The CDR3 region has the DNA TGTGCCACTAAAGGGGGCCCCTACGAGCAGTACTTC. Protein: CATKGGPYEQYF.

V gene TRBV29-1 combines with J gene TRBJ2-5, with 9 bases identical to TRBD2. V dropped 6 bases and J dropped 3; count of bases not matched to a gene: 5. CDR3 length: 13 residues. Germline V gene lookup returns CDR1 SQVTM and CDR2 ANQGSEA. CDR3 loop: CSVLGLAEETQYF. As DNA, the CDR3 is TGCAGCGTCTTGGGACTAGCAGAAGAGACCCAGTACTTC.

The table lists this clonotype with many counts. The V and J genes are TRBV4-3 and TRBJ2-7; TRBD2 matches 7 bases. V gave up 0 bases and J gave up 6 bases; unmatched junction bases: 8. The CDR3 runs 15 residues. Germline values: CDR1 LGHNA, CDR2 YSLEER. DNA for the CDR3: TGCGCCAGCAGCCAAGAAAAGGCCAGCGGGGCCGAGCAGTACTTC. It yields the protein CASSQEKASGAEQYF.

About this clonotype itself: A much larger clone sits a single nucleotide away, making a read error possible. V gene TRBV20-1 combines with J gene TRBJ1-5; D gene uncertain. The CDR3 totals 13 residues. CDR1 is DFQATT, CDR2 SNEGSKA, per germline (reference sequence). With 3 bases removed from V and 5 bases from J, the gap between germline ends came to 11 bases. The CDR3 here is CSARVQEDQPQHF. The CDR3 bases are TGCAGTGCTAGGGTCCAGGAGGATCAGCCCCAGCATTTT.

This chain links TRBV4-3 with TRBJ1-5; no clear D gene. This CDR3 comprises 14 residues. Germline values: CDR1 LGHNA, CDR2 YSLEER. Trimming pared 0 bases from V and 5 bases from J, leaving 8 bases between. The CDR3 spells CASSQEQWDQPQHF. Written as DNA, the CDR3 is TGCGCCAGCAGCCAAGAACAATGGGATCAGCCCCAGCATTTT.

This clonotype was counted many times. The chain recombines TRBV28 with TRBJ2-7; the D is unclear. V lost 10 bases, J lost 2 bases, and 21 bases lay in between. This CDR3 has 15 amino acids. Germline assignment: CDR1 MDHEN and CDR2 SYDVKM. The CDR3 region is CAISRARYRAYEQYF. In DNA form, the CDR3 reads TGTGCCATCTCGCGCGCGAGGTATAGGGCCTACGAGCAGTACTTC.

This clonotype occurred many times. The V call is TRBV4-1, the J call TRBJ1-1, with unresolved D. The CDR3 has 13 residues. Per the germline V gene, CDR1 is MGHRA and CDR2 is YSYEKL. V was cut by 1 base and J by 0 bases, with 3 bases left in between. CDR3: CASSQVLNTEAFF. In DNA form, the CDR3 reads TGCGCCAGCAGCCAAGTGCTGAACACTGAAGCTTTCTTT.

Only a few counts were recorded for this clonotype. This rearrangement joins TRBV4-3 to TRBJ2-1, with 9 bases lining up with TRBD2. The V gene's germline CDR1 is LGHNA and CDR2 YSLEER. V gave up 0 bases and J gave up 3 bases; unmatched junction bases: 6. This CDR3 region has 17 residues. The CDR3 DNA reads TGCGCCAGCAGCCAAGATCGACTAGCGGCATTCTACAATGAGCAGTTCTTC. Its translation is CASSQDRLAAFYNEQFF.

This clonotype has a count of ten or more. The chain carries TRBV5-6 and TRBJ2-3; D perhaps matches TRBD2 (6 bases). From germline, CDR1 is SGHDT and CDR2 YYEEEE. CDR3 size: 15 residues. V was pared by 4 bases and J by 1 base, with 13 bases between. The CDR3 loop is CASSLAWRGTDTQYF. DNA of the CDR3: TGTGCCAGCAGCCTAGCGTGGAGGGGCACAGATACGCAGTATTTT.

This clonotype was detected ten times or more. The V and J genes are TRBV4-2 and TRBJ2-7, with D perhaps TRBD1 or TRBD2 (5 bases each). In germline, CDR1 is LGHNA, CDR2 YNFKEQ. V shed 1 base and J shed 6 bases, with 7 bases lying between them. This CDR3 has 12 residues. The CDR3 bases are TGTGCCAGCAGCCAAGGAGGGGTCGAGCAGTACTTC. Amino acids: CASSQGGVEQYF.

V usage is TRBV2 and J usage is TRBJ1-5; tentative D call: TRBD1 (5 bases). Trimming pared 5 bases from V and 1 base from J, leaving 15 bases between. Per germline, CDR1 SNHLY and CDR2 FYNNEI. The CDR3 has 16 residues. Written as DNA, the CDR3 is TGTGCCAGCAGTCCCCCGGGATGGGGGAGCAATCAGCCCCAGCATTTT. Encoded protein: CASSPPGWGSNQPQHF. Based on the CDR3 plus reference TRBV2 and TRBJ1-5, the full variable domain is EPEVTQTPSHQVTQMGQEVILRCVPISNHLYFYWYRQILGQKVEFLVSFYNNEISEKSEIFDDQFSVERPDGSNFTLKIRSTKLEDSAMYFCASSPPGWGSNQPQHFGDGTRLSIL.

This clonotype was seen a handful of times. The gene calls are TRBV6-1 and TRBJ2-1, with 10 positions matching TRBD2. This CDR3 is built from 15 residues. J gave up 4 bases and V 5 bases, and 5 bases lay outside the gene matches. Germline V lookup: CDR1 MNHNS, CDR2 SASEGT. CDR3 nucleotides: TGTGCCAGCAGTCCAAGCGGGGGGGGATACAATGAGCAGTTCTTC. Translated, it gives CASSPSGGGYNEQFF.

This clonotype was seen ten or more times. The chain couples TRBV7-2 to TRBJ2-5; 8 positions agree with TRBD2. The CDR3 has 15 amino acids. With 5 bases clipped from V and 5 bases from J, the junction kept 10 bases outside the gene matches. Per the germline V gene, CDR1 is SGHTA and CDR2 is FQGNSA. The CDR3 is CASSKLGLVLETQYF. The CDR3 DNA reads TGTGCCAGCAGCAAACTGGGACTAGTTCTGGAGACCCAGTACTTC.